One and the same sample provided the 29 T cell receptor beta chains below, sequenced in a study of early T cells in non-severe SARS-CoV-2 infection (dated by TCRdb to about 2021). The protocol used for the library was 5' RACE. Instrument used: NextSeq 500. TCRdb ran its own pipeline on the public reads, namely fastp trimming at Q25 and MiXCR clone calling, and kept in-frame beta chains. Entries that share a CDR3 protein sequence are merged under the most common genes and DNA. This sample lists tens of thousands of distinct CDR3 sequences; 6% to 6.5% were detected once. Over 10% of the sample is taken by the ten largest. Input material: whole blood. The source of these receptors is an adult who was a healthcare worker with PCR-confirmed SARS-CoV-2 infection or an uninfected control (not recorded which).

This clonotype showed up many times. V and J are TRBV28 and TRBJ2-7, with no clear D. The V gene lost 2 bases and the J gene lost 8 bases, with 16 bases spanning the gap. The germline V gene encodes CDR1 MDHEN and CDR2 SYDVKM. This CDR3 is built from 14 residues. The CDR3 DNA reads TGTGCCAGCAGTTTAGAGACCCTCGGAAGTAAGCAGTACTTC. Amino acids: CASSLETLGSKQYF.

This clonotype was found many times. The V gene is TRBV28, the J gene TRBJ1-6, with TRBD1 identical over 7 bases. V dropped 4 bases and J dropped 10; count of bases not matched to a gene: 10. This CDR3 has 15 amino acids. Germline-derived CDR1 and CDR2 are MDHEN and SYDVKM. CDR3 sequence (DNA): TGTGCCAGCAGTTCGACAGGGTTTCAGAGATCACCCCTCCACTTT. Its protein is CASSSTGFQRSPLHF.

J is TRBJ1-1 and V is TRBV7-9, with TRBD1 as a possible D gene (5 bases). CDR1 SEHNR and CDR2 FQNEAQ come from the germline V gene (reference sequence). Between the trimmed V and J ends, which lost 4 bases and 10 bases, there was a span of 16 bases. This CDR3 contains 13 residues. The CDR3 reads CASSSDSPSRAFF. The CDR3 DNA reads as TGTGCCAGCAGCTCCGACAGCCCCTCGCGAGCTTTCTTT.

This clonotype has just a few counts. The chain recombines TRBV20-1 with TRBJ2-3; D is possibly TRBD2 (6 bases). Germline assignment: CDR1 DFQATT and CDR2 SNEGSKA (reference sequence). Trimming left V 1 base short and J 6 bases short, with 14 bases between. CDR3 size: 14 residues. In DNA, the CDR3 is TGCAGTGCTAGAGCCGCTGGGGGGACCGATACGCAGTATTTT. This translates into CSARAAGGTDTQYF.

This clonotype was recorded at least ten times. This chain joins TRBV30 and TRBJ2-5; TRBD2 matches 10 bases. Looked up from germline, CDR1 is GTSNPN and CDR2 is SVGIG (reference sequence). Germline trimming cut 0 bases from V and 2 bases from J; bases unmatched to any gene: 3. This CDR3 contains 15 residues. CDR3 region: CAWSVGSGGQETQYF. The CDR3 bases are TGTGCCTGGAGTGTAGGTAGCGGGGGGCAAGAGACCCAGTACTTC.

The V and J genes are TRBV20-1 and TRBJ2-1; TRBD2 might be the D (6 bases). The CDR3 sequence is 16 residues long. The V and J ends lost 2 bases and 10 bases respectively, with 24 bases between them. Germline V gene data show CDR1 as DFQATT and CDR2 as SNEGSKA (reference sequence). The CDR3 sequence is CSARYSVRARGAEQFF. CDR3 DNA sequence: TGCAGTGCTAGATATAGCGTGAGGGCCCGCGGGGCAGAGCAGTTCTTC.

At least ten counts were recorded for this clonotype. The chain joins TRBV5-1 to TRBJ1-4; D perhaps matches TRBD1 (5 bases). From germline, CDR1 is SGHRS and CDR2 YFSETQ. The CDR3 has 14 residues. V lost 3 bases and J lost 8, with 14 bases in between. CDR3 protein: CASSWGGPREKLFF. CDR3 nucleotides: TGCGCCAGCAGCTGGGGGGGACCCAGGGAAAAACTGTTTTTT.

The V call is TRBV7-9, the J call TRBJ1-5, with a tentative D call TRBD1 (5 bases). Trimming cost V 3 bases and J 3 bases, with 9 bases left between them. Per germline, CDR1 SEHNR and CDR2 FQNEAQ (reference sequence). The CDR3 runs 14 residues. CDR3 residues: CASSFGAVNQPQHF. CDR3 sequence (DNA): TGTGCCAGCAGCTTCGGGGCGGTCAATCAGCCCCAGCATTTT. Together with reference TRBV7-9 and TRBJ1-5, the CDR3 gives the full variable domain: DTGVSQNPRHKITKRGQNVTFRCDPISEHNRLYWYRQTLGQGPEFLTYFQNEAQLEKSRLLSDRFSAERPKGSFSTLEIQRTEQGDSAMYLCASSFGAVNQPQHFGDGTRLSIL.

This clonotype showed up many times. The chain uses TRBV5-4 and TRBJ2-7; possible D gene TRBD1, 6 bases. The germline V and J ends were trimmed by 3 bases and 1 base, with 14 bases remaining between them. The CDR3 spans 15 residues. Germline V gene data show CDR1 as SGHNT and CDR2 as YYREEE (reference sequence). CDR3 sequence: CASSSSTGASYEQYF. CDR3 nucleotides: TGTGCCAGCAGCTCGTCGACAGGCGCTTCCTACGAGCAGTACTTC.

The J gene is TRBJ2-1, the V gene TRBV28, with 8 bases identical to TRBD2. This CDR3 has 17 amino acids. CDR1 MDHEN and CDR2 SYDVKM come from the germline V gene. Germline trimming cut 3 bases from V and 0 bases from J; bases unmatched to any gene: 7. The CDR3 DNA is TGTGCCAGCAGTTTCCCCCGACTAGCGAGCTCCTACAATGAGCAGTTCTTC. Its translation: CASSFPRLASSYNEQFF.

V gene TRBV20-1 combines with J gene TRBJ2-7, with D possibly TRBD2 on 5 matching bases. Between the trimmed V and J ends, which lost 5 bases and 5 bases, there was a span of 13 bases. The CDR3 totals 12 residues. Germline CDR1 is DFQATT and CDR2 is SNEGSKA (reference sequence). The CDR3 DNA follows: TGCAGTGCTCCAACTAGTTTCCACGAGCAGTACTTC. It codes for CSAPTSFHEQYF.

The genes are TRBV29-1 and TRBJ2-7; D is possibly TRBD1 (5 bases). This CDR3 has 13 residues. Germline values: CDR1 SQVTM, CDR2 ANQGSEA. Trimming pared 1 base from V and 0 bases from J, leaving 7 bases between. In DNA form, the CDR3 reads TGCAGCGTTGAAGGGGGCTACTCCTACGAGCAGTACTTC. Translating gives CSVEGGYSYEQYF.

This clonotype was observed at least ten times. V usage is TRBV7-2 and J usage is TRBJ1-2; 11 positions match TRBD1. CDR1 is SGHTA and CDR2 is FQGNSA in the germline V gene. This CDR3 is built from 17 residues. V shed 5 bases, J shed 2 bases, and the junction held 10 bases outside the gene matches. The CDR3 DNA follows: TGTGCCAGCAGCACCAGGACAGGGGGCGCAGTAAACTATGGCTACACCTTC. Encoded protein: CASSTRTGGAVNYGYTF.

In its sample, this clonotype was seen a few times. The chain links TRBV6-5 to TRBJ1-6, with a tentative D call TRBD1 (5 bases). Trimming removed 2 bases at V and 11 bases at J, with 10 bases between. CDR1 and CDR2 (germline): MNHEY, SVGAGI. The CDR3 has 13 residues. In nucleotides, the CDR3 is TGTGCCAGCAGTTACAGGGGAGGGCCACCCCTCCACTTT. It translates to CASSYRGGPPLHF.

Ten or more counts support this clonotype. The CDR3 reads CSASLGGAGTDTQYF. The CDR3 coding sequence is TGCAGTGCTAGTCTCGGGGGGGCTGGCACAGATACGCAGTATTTT. The V gene is TRBV20-1, the J gene TRBJ2-3; 8 positions match TRBD2. Germline-derived CDR1 and CDR2 are DFQATT and SNEGSKA (reference sequence). This CDR3 contains 15 residues. The V segment lost 3 bases and the J segment 1 base; nucleotides outside the gene matches: 6.

This clonotype appeared many times. This chain links TRBV5-1 with TRBJ2-4; 9 bases agree with TRBD2. The junction had 5 bases not matched to a gene; V was cut back by 0 bases and J by 1 base. This CDR3 is built from 17 residues. In germline, CDR1 is SGHRS, CDR2 YFSETQ. The CDR3 bases are TGCGCCAGCAGCTTGGCAGCGGGGGGCGTTGCCAAAAACATTCAGTACTTC. Translating gives CASSLAAGGVAKNIQYF.

This clonotype showed up many times. The genes are TRBV3-1 and TRBJ1-2; perhaps TRBD1 as D (5 bases). V shed 2 bases and J shed 8 bases, with 12 bases lying between them. CDR3 length equals 13 residues. Germline CDR1 LGHDT, CDR2 YNNKEL (reference sequence). CDR3 in DNA: TGTGCCAGCAGCCAAAGCCCCAGGGCAGGCTACACCTTC. This encodes CASSQSPRAGYTF.

The chain has TRBV5-1 and TRBJ2-5; D is perhaps TRBD1 (6 bases). Trimming stripped 3 bases from V and 5 bases from J, with 17 bases between. The V gene's germline CDR1 is SGHRS and CDR2 YFSETQ. The CDR3 sequence is 15 residues long. The CDR3 sequence is CASSSTLQGWETQYF. CDR3 DNA sequence: TGCGCCAGCAGCTCGACCTTACAGGGCTGGGAGACCCAGTACTTC.

The chain employs TRBV4-1 and TRBJ2-5; 7 nucleotides agree with TRBD1. V lost 2 bases to trimming and J lost 3 bases; unmatched junction nucleotides: 9. The CDR3 length is 16 residues. The V gene's germline CDR1 is MGHRA and CDR2 YSYEKL. The CDR3 DNA reads TGCGCCAGCAGCCAATCGGCCGGGACAGATGAAGAGACCCAGTACTTC. The encoded protein is CASSQSAGTDEETQYF.

In this sample, this clonotype turned up many times. V usage is TRBV6-6 and J usage is TRBJ1-6; D remains unclear. Germline CDR1 is MNHNY and CDR2 is SVGAGI (reference sequence). There are 13 residues in the CDR3. Trimming left V 5 bases short and J 5 bases short, with 7 bases between. CDR3: CASSNGDNSPLHF. In nucleotides, the CDR3 is TGTGCCAGCAGTAACGGGGATAATTCACCCCTCCACTTT.

This clonotype turned up a few times. The rearrangement uses TRBV3-1 and TRBJ1-1; no clear D. The V and J ends lost 2 bases and 1 base respectively, with 5 bases between them. This CDR3 has 13 residues. The V gene's germline CDR1 is LGHDT and CDR2 YNNKEL (reference sequence). The CDR3 DNA sequence: TGTGCCAGCAGCCAATACAAGAACACTGAAGCTTTCTTT. Translated, it gives CASSQYKNTEAFF.

There are many counts of this clonotype. V is TRBV5-1 and J is TRBJ2-1; D gene unclear. Trimming left V 0 bases short and J 1 base short, with 8 bases between. CDR3 length: 15 amino acids. Looked up from germline, CDR1 is SGHRS and CDR2 is YFSETQ. The CDR3 protein is CASSLARWSYNEQFF. The CDR3 nucleotides are TGCGCCAGCAGCTTGGCCAGGTGGTCCTACAATGAGCAGTTCTTC.

The sample holds many counts of this clonotype. V is TRBV28 and J is TRBJ1-2, with 7 nucleotides matching TRBD1. V lost 5 bases to trimming and J lost 2 bases; unmatched junction nucleotides: 8. CDR1 and CDR2 from the germline V gene are MDHEN and SYDVKM. The CDR3 covers 15 residues. CDR3 sequence: CASSLTGVGNYGYTF. The CDR3, as DNA: TGTGCCAGCAGTCTAACAGGGGTCGGGAACTATGGCTACACCTTC.

This clonotype has ten or more counts. V usage is TRBV5-4 and J usage is TRBJ2-3, with a weak D call TRBD2 (6 bases). CDR3 size: 15 residues. The germline V and J ends were trimmed by 4 bases and 0 bases, with 12 bases remaining between them. Germline CDR1 is SGHNT and CDR2 is YYREEE (reference sequence). CDR3 residues: CASSGAGTSTDTQYF. The CDR3 DNA sequence: TGTGCCAGCAGCGGAGCCGGGACTAGCACAGATACGCAGTATTTT. The full variable domain, its missing parts supplied by reference TRBV5-4 and TRBJ2-3, is ETGVTQSPTHLIKTRGQQVTLRCSSQSGHNTVSWYQQALGQGPQFIFQYYREEENGRGNFPPRFSGLQFPNYSSELNVNALELDDSALYLCASSGAGTSTDTQYFGPGTRLTVL.

This clonotype has at least ten counts. The V and J genes are TRBV9 and TRBJ2-1, with 7 bases identical to TRBD2. Germline-derived CDR1 and CDR2 are SGDLS and YYNGEE. CDR3 size: 16 residues. The ends lost 0 bases at V and 10 bases at J; junction bases unmatched: 13. The CDR3 DNA sequence: TGTGCCAGCAGCGTAGCTTCGACTAGCCCCGGGTCCGAGCAGTTCTTC. Its protein product is CASSVASTSPGSEQFF.

The V call is TRBV3-1, the J call TRBJ2-7; 7 bases are shared with TRBD1. The CDR3 has 15 residues. Germline assignment: CDR1 LGHDT and CDR2 YNNKEL (reference sequence). V lost 0 bases and J lost 3; bases outside the gene matches: 5. CDR3 in DNA: TGTGCCAGCAGCCAAGATGTGACAGGGATCTACGAGCAGTACTTC. It codes for CASSQDVTGIYEQYF.

The chain recombines TRBV24-1 with TRBJ2-1; D might be TRBD2 (5 bases). The CDR3 spans 15 residues. The V end was cut by 0 bases, the J end by 4 bases, with 9 bases between. The germline V gene encodes CDR1 KGHDR and CDR2 SFDVKD. The CDR3 region has the DNA TGTGCCACCAGTGATTTGATCTCGGGGTACAATGAGCAGTTCTTC. Protein sequence: CATSDLISGYNEQFF.

The J gene is TRBJ2-3, the V gene TRBV28; D not resolved. V shed 5 bases and J shed 5 bases, with 11 bases lying between them. CDR3 length: 13 residues. Germline CDR1 and CDR2: MDHEN and SYDVKM. The CDR3 DNA follows: TGTGCCAGCAGTCTCCACAAAGGAGATACGCAGTATTTT. Protein product: CASSLHKGDTQYF.

This clonotype was observed at least ten times. V is TRBV20-1 and J is TRBJ2-5, with 14 bases fitting TRBD2. With 5 bases clipped from V and 3 bases from J, the junction kept 2 bases outside the gene matches. Germline values: CDR1 DFQATT, CDR2 SNEGSKA (reference sequence). The CDR3 has 14 residues. CDR3 sequence reads: CSASGLAGEETQYF. CDR3 sequence (DNA): TGCAGTGCTTCGGGACTAGCGGGGGAAGAGACCCAGTACTTC.